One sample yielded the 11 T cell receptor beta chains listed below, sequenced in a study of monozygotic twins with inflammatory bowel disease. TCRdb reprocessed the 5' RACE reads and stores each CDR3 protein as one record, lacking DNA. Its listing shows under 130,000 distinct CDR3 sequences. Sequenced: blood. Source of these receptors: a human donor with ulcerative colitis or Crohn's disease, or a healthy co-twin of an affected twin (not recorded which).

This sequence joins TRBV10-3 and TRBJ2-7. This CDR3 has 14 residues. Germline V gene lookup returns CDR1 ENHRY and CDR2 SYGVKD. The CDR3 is CAISEFDNYNEQYF.

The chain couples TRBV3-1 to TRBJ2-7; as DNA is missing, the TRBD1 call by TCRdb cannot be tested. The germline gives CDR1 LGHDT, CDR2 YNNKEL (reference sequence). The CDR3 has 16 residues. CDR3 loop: CASSQRWQGALYEQYF.

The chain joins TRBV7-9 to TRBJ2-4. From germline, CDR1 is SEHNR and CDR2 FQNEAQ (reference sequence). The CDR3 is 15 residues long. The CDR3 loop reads CASSLAPEDKNIQYF.

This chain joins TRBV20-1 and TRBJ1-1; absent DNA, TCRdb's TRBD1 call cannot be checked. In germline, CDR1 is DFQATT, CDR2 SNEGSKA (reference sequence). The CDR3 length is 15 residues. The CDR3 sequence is CSVGRRGPMNTEAFF.

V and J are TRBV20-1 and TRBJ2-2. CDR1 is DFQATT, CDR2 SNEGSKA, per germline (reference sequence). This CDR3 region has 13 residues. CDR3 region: CSATQTDTGELFF.

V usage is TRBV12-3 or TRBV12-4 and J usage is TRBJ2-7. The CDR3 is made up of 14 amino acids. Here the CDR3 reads CASASAVTTIGQYF.

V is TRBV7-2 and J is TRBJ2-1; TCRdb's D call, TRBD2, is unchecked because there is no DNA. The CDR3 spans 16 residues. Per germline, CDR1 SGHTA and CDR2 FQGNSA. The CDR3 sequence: CASSLGAGGSYNEQFF.

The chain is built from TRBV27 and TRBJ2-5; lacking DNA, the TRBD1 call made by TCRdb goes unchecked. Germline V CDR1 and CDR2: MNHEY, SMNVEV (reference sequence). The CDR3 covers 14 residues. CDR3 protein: CASSRQGRGETQYF.

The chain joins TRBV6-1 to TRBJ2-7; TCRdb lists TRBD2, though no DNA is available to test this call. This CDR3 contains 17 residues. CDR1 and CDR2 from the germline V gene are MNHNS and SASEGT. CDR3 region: CASPIRGDLGGINEQYF.

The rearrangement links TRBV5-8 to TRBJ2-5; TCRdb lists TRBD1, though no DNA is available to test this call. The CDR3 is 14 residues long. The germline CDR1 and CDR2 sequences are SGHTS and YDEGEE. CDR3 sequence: CASFLLGGEETQYF.

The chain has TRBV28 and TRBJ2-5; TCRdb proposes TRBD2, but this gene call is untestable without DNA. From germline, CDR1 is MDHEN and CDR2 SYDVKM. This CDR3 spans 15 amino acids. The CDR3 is CASTLGGLYEETQYF.